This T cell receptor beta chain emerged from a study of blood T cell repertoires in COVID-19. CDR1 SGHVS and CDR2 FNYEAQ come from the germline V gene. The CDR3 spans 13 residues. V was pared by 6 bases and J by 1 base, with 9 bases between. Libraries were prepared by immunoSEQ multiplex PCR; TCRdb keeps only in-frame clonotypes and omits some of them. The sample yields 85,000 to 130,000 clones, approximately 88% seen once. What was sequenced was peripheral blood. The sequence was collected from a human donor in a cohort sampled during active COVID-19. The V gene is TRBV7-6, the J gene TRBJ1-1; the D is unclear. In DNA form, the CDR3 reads TGTGCCAGCAGACCACGGGGGAACACTGAAGCTTTCTTT. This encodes CASRPRGNTEAFF.